A selection of T cell receptor beta chains follows, all from one sample in a study of early T cells in non-severe SARS-CoV-2 infection. MiXCR was run by TCRdb on the 5' RACE reads, yielding one entry per CDR3 protein. The table has about 69,000 distinct CDR3 sequences, roughly an eighth seen once. Sequencing was carried out using whole blood. The receptors originated from an adult who was a healthcare worker with PCR-confirmed SARS-CoV-2 infection or an uninfected control (not recorded which). Both conserved end residues are part of each CDR3. Each record gives: V gene, clone size, D gene, J gene, CDR3 protein, CDR3 DNA. The D gene is left open where the match is weak. A row's size may be missing; if present it is once, few, many or a size class.

v_gene: TRBV27; abundance: few; d_gene: TRBD1; j_gene: TRBJ2-1; CDR3aa: CASKTGTGEQFF; CDR3nt: TGTGCCAGCAAGACAGGGACAGGTGAGCAGTTCTTC
v_gene: TRBV10-3; abundance: few; d_gene: NA; j_gene: TRBJ2-2; CDR3aa: CAISGLVTGELFF; CDR3nt: TGTGCCATCAGTGGGTTGGTCACCGGGGAGCTGTTTTTT
v_gene: TRBV29-1; abundance: NA; d_gene: TRBD2; j_gene: TRBJ2-6; CDR3aa: CSVEEDGTNGANVLTF; CDR3nt: TGCAGCGTTGAAGAGGATGGGACTAATGGGGCCAACGTCCTGACTTTC
v_gene: TRBV20-1; abundance: NA; d_gene: TRBD1; j_gene: TRBJ1-2; CDR3aa: CSAIKTGAAYGYTF; CDR3nt: TGCAGTGCAATCAAAACAGGGGCTGCCTATGGCTACACCTTC
v_gene: TRBV6-1; abundance: many; d_gene: NA; j_gene: TRBJ2-7; CDR3aa: CASSETGEEQYF; CDR3nt: TGTGCCAGCAGTGAAACGGGGGAAGAGCAGTACTTC
v_gene: TRBV7-6; abundance: NA; d_gene: TRBD2; j_gene: TRBJ2-3; CDR3aa: CASSLWLAGQKGTDTQYF; CDR3nt: TGTGCCAGCAGCTTATGGCTAGCGGGACAAAAGGGCACAGATACGCAGTATTTT
v_gene: TRBV18; abundance: many; d_gene: NA; j_gene: TRBJ2-1; CDR3aa: CASSSPGLNEQFF; CDR3nt: TGTGCCAGCTCATCACCGGGACTGAATGAGCAGTTCTTC
v_gene: TRBV6-5; abundance: NA; d_gene: NA; j_gene: TRBJ1-2; CDR3aa: CASSYSNVASYGYTF; CDR3nt: TGTGCCAGCAGTTACTCGAATGTAGCTAGCTATGGCTACACCTTC
v_gene: TRBV7-3; abundance: few; d_gene: TRBD1; j_gene: TRBJ2-1; CDR3aa: CASTLGTGGINEQFF; CDR3nt: TGTGCCAGTACCCTAGGGACAGGGGGAATCAATGAGCAGTTCTTC
v_gene: TRBV5-1; abundance: many; d_gene: NA; j_gene: TRBJ2-3; CDR3aa: CASSSKAGLSDTQYF; CDR3nt: TGCGCCAGCAGCTCCAAGGCTGGATTGTCAGATACGCAGTATTTT
v_gene: TRBV20-1; abundance: many; d_gene: TRBD2; j_gene: TRBJ2-1; CDR3aa: CSARDLGLAGSRGWEQFF; CDR3nt: TGCAGTGCTAGAGATCTGGGACTAGCGGGGAGTCGAGGGTGGGAGCAGTTCTTC
v_gene: TRBV7-6; abundance: many; d_gene: NA; j_gene: TRBJ2-5; CDR3aa: CASSLDYGQETQYF; CDR3nt: TGTGCCAGCAGCTTAGACTACGGGCAAGAGACCCAGTACTTC
v_gene: TRBV4-2; abundance: NA; d_gene: TRBD1; j_gene: TRBJ1-2; CDR3aa: CASSQGGQEALGGYTF; CDR3nt: TGTGCCAGCAGCCAAGGGGGACAGGAGGCCCTTGGAGGCTACACCTTC
v_gene: TRBV29-1; abundance: NA; d_gene: TRBD2; j_gene: TRBJ2-3; CDR3aa: CSVATTGGVCYF; CDR3nt: TGCAGCGTTGCCACCACGGGAGGGGTGTGCTATTTT
v_gene: TRBV9; abundance: NA; d_gene: NA; j_gene: TRBJ1-6; CDR3aa: CASSRGGESISPLHF; CDR3nt: TGTGCCAGCAGCCGGGGCGGGGAATCTATTTCACCCCTCCACTTT
v_gene: TRBV19; abundance: few; d_gene: NA; j_gene: TRBJ1-5; CDR3aa: CASSRDGDQPQHF; CDR3nt: TGTGCCAGTAGTAGGGACGGGGATCAGCCCCAGCATTTT
v_gene: TRBV20-1; abundance: few; d_gene: NA; j_gene: TRBJ2-3; CDR3aa: CSARWSAGTQYF; CDR3nt: TGCAGTGCTAGATGGAGCGCGGGTACGCAGTATTTT
v_gene: TRBV6-1; abundance: many; d_gene: NA; j_gene: TRBJ2-1; CDR3aa: CASWLVGGGNEQFF; CDR3nt: TGTGCCTCATGGTTGGTAGGGGGAGGCAATGAGCAGTTCTTC
v_gene: TRBV28; abundance: once; d_gene: NA; j_gene: TRBJ2-7; CDR3aa: CASSRMTSYEQYF; CDR3nt: TGTGCCAGCAGCAGGATGACTTCCTACGAGCAGTACTTC
v_gene: TRBV6-2/TRBV6-3; abundance: NA; d_gene: NA; j_gene: TRBJ1-1; CDR3aa: CASSDSTGQRRNTEAFF; CDR3nt: TGTGCCAGCAGTGACTCGACAGGTCAAAGAAGGAACACTGAAGCTTTCTTT
v_gene: TRBV5-1; abundance: NA; d_gene: TRBD1; j_gene: TRBJ2-7; CDR3aa: CASGGQGRGYEQYF; CDR3nt: TGCGCCAGCGGCGGACAGGGAAGAGGGTACGAGCAGTACTTC
v_gene: TRBV11-1; abundance: few; d_gene: NA; j_gene: TRBJ1-1; CDR3aa: CASSDRLEGPATEAFF; CDR3nt: TGTGCCAGCAGCGACCGCCTGGAAGGCCCAGCAACTGAAGCTTTCTTT
v_gene: TRBV15; abundance: once; d_gene: NA; j_gene: TRBJ2-2; CDR3aa: CATSSKGAGELFF; CDR3nt: TGTGCCACCAGCAGTAAGGGGGCCGGGGAGCTGTTTTTT
v_gene: TRBV7-2; abundance: many; d_gene: NA; j_gene: TRBJ2-2; CDR3aa: CASSFRRTANTGELFF; CDR3nt: TGTGCCAGCAGCTTTCGGAGGACAGCGAACACCGGGGAGCTGTTTTTT
v_gene: TRBV28; abundance: many; d_gene: NA; j_gene: TRBJ2-7; CDR3aa: CASSLDPRLSYEQYF; CDR3nt: TGTGCCAGCAGTTTGGACCCACGGCTCTCCTACGAGCAGTACTTC
v_gene: TRBV20-1; abundance: few; d_gene: NA; j_gene: TRBJ1-6; CDR3aa: CSARDGGRQSYNSPLHF; CDR3nt: TGCAGTGCCAGAGACGGCGGTAGGCAATCCTATAATTCACCCCTCCACTTT
v_gene: TRBV4-2; abundance: few; d_gene: NA; j_gene: TRBJ2-1; CDR3aa: CASSQAQGRSYNEQFF; CDR3nt: TGTGCCAGCAGCCAAGCCCAGGGTAGGTCCTACAATGAGCAGTTCTTC
v_gene: TRBV7-8; abundance: few; d_gene: TRBD1; j_gene: TRBJ2-1; CDR3aa: CASSPTRDRSRNEQFF; CDR3nt: TGTGCCAGCAGCCCTACAAGGGACAGGTCGCGCAATGAGCAGTTCTTC
v_gene: TRBV25-1; abundance: few; d_gene: NA; j_gene: TRBJ2-2; CDR3aa: CASLSGTGELFF; CDR3nt: TGTGCCAGCTTGAGTGGCACCGGGGAGCTGTTTTTT
v_gene: TRBV2; abundance: NA; d_gene: NA; j_gene: TRBJ2-6; CDR3aa: CASRRDASLSGANVLTF; CDR3nt: TGTGCCAGCAGAAGGGATGCAAGTCTCTCTGGGGCCAACGTCCTGACTTTC
v_gene: TRBV6-2/TRBV6-3; abundance: many; d_gene: NA; j_gene: TRBJ2-7; CDR3aa: CASSYGASYEQYF; CDR3nt: TGTGCCAGCAGTTACGGGGCCTCCTACGAGCAGTACTTC
v_gene: TRBV11-2; abundance: NA; d_gene: TRBD2; j_gene: TRBJ2-5; CDR3aa: CASSSEGLAGALLRGTQYF; CDR3nt: TGTGCCAGCAGCTCCGAGGGACTAGCGGGGGCTCTCCTACGGGGGACCCAGTACTTC
v_gene: TRBV20-1; abundance: NA; d_gene: NA; j_gene: TRBJ1-2; CDR3aa: CSVPLTHYGYTF; CDR3nt: TGCAGTGTCCCCCTGACTCACTATGGCTACACCTTC
v_gene: TRBV12-3/TRBV12-4; abundance: NA; d_gene: TRBD1; j_gene: TRBJ2-5; CDR3aa: CASSLVGQVQETQYF; CDR3nt: TGTGCCAGCAGTTTAGTGGGACAGGTTCAAGAGACCCAGTACTTC
v_gene: TRBV6-2/TRBV6-3; abundance: many; d_gene: TRBD1; j_gene: TRBJ1-1; CDR3aa: CASSRQGGEAFF; CDR3nt: TGTGCCAGCAGTAGACAGGGCGGTGAAGCTTTCTTT
v_gene: TRBV29-1; abundance: many; d_gene: TRBD1; j_gene: TRBJ1-4; CDR3aa: CSHRGQNEKLFF; CDR3nt: TGCAGCCACAGGGGGCAAAATGAAAAACTGTTTTTT
v_gene: TRBV20-1; abundance: NA; d_gene: NA; j_gene: TRBJ2-3; CDR3aa: CSASIALGGRTDTQYF; CDR3nt: TGCAGTGCTAGCATCGCCTTGGGGGGCCGAACAGATACGCAGTATTTT
v_gene: TRBV29-1; abundance: few; d_gene: NA; j_gene: TRBJ2-3; CDR3aa: CSVGGLGDTQYF; CDR3nt: TGCAGCGTTGGGGGGCTCGGAGATACGCAGTATTTT
v_gene: TRBV29-1; abundance: few; d_gene: NA; j_gene: TRBJ2-7; CDR3aa: CSVKLSSYEQCF; CDR3nt: TGCAGCGTTAAATTGAGTTCCTACGAGCAGTGCTTC
v_gene: TRBV7-9; abundance: few; d_gene: NA; j_gene: TRBJ2-5; CDR3aa: CASSVGALGETQYF; CDR3nt: TGTGCCAGCAGCGTGGGGGCCCTCGGGGAGACCCAGTACTTC